Here is one T cell receptor (beta chain) with its context. Other nucleotide sequences from this sample produce the same CDR3. This specimen comes from a study of T cell responses to AZD1222 COVID-19 vaccine. The assay was immunoSEQ multiplex PCR, and TCRdb's table has in-frame clones only and misses some. This table has over 130,000 clones, 80% to 95% appearing once. Analysis merged second doses at about 4 or about 12 weeks. This TCR was recovered from an adult who received the AZD1222 COVID-19 vaccine. The material was peripheral blood, obtained 28 days after the second AZD1222 dose.

CDR3 amino acids: CASSDRDEQYF. The CDR3 DNA reads as TGTGCCAGTAGTGACCGGGACGAGCAGTACTTC. The chain combines TRBV19 with TRBJ2-7, with D unresolved. The CDR3 loop spans 11 amino acids. The ends were cut back, 5 bases at V and 5 bases at J, with 7 bases in the middle. Germline V gene sequence: CDR1 LNHDA, CDR2 SQIVND (reference sequence).